What follows is one T cell receptor beta chain and its context. Vbeta (60) and Jbeta (13) primers were used in the PCR. Clones were sequenced by immunoSEQ multiplex PCR, and TCRdb holds only the in-frame ones, with some missing. Its clone listing holds approximately 50,000 clones. The germline V gene has CDR1 LGHNA and CDR2 YNFKEQ. CDR3 length: 14 amino acids. Germline trimming cut 3 bases from V and 2 bases from J; bases unmatched to any gene: 4. This specimen comes from a study of cytomegalovirus exposure and HLA in healthy donors. The TCR comes from a young man in good health and CMV-seropositive. The chain is built from TRBV4-2 and TRBJ2-7, with 7 nucleotides matching TRBD2. Sequenced material: PBMCs. CDR3 in DNA: TGTGCCAGCAGCCACACTAGCGAGGCCTACGAGCAGTACTTC. The encoded protein is CASSHTSEAYEQYF.